A selection of T cell receptor beta chains follows, all from one sample in a study of technical replicates of blood from several donors. The repertoire was sequenced with immunoSEQ multiplex PCR; TCRdb's copy has only in-frame clones and lacks some. Among 75,000 to 95,000 clones listed, about 89% were seen once. The source material was T cells isolated from PBMCs. These receptors were taken from a human donor in good health. The CDR3 runs from the conserved cysteine through the conserved F or W. D genes are given only for firm matches. Clone sizes are given selectively: once, few, many, or a class where the clone is expanded.

CDR3 DNA,CDR3 protein,V gene,D gene,J gene,clone size
TGTGCCAGCAGGGTTGGACTAGCGGGGGCCTACGAGCAGTACTTC,CASRVGLAGAYEQYF,TRBV28,TRBD2,TRBJ2-7,-
TGTGCCAGCAGCGCAGGGTCTCCCCAGCATTTT,CASSAGSPQHF,TRBV2,-,TRBJ1-5,few
TGTGCCAGCAGCTTGAGTGGTGTCCACACAGATACGCAGTATTTT,CASSLSGVHTDTQYF,TRBV7-9,-,TRBJ2-3,-
TGCGCCAGCAGCTTGGGGGGACTAGCGGAGCAGTACTTC,CASSLGGLAEQYF,TRBV5-1,TRBD2,TRBJ2-7,once
TGTGCCAGCAGCTCCGTGGGGACAGGGGGAACAGATACGCAGTATTTT,CASSSVGTGGTDTQYF,TRBV11-3,TRBD1,TRBJ2-3,-
TGTGCCTGGAGATCTTCCGTCGGGGTGGCCGGAAACACCATATATTTT,CAWRSSVGVAGNTIYF,TRBV30,-,TRBJ1-3,once
TGTGCCAGCAGCCAGCAGGGGGGTGCAACTAATGAAAAACTGTTTTTT,CASSQQGGATNEKLFF,TRBV14,TRBD1,TRBJ1-4,-
TGTGCCAGCAGCCAATATACCGGGACACACAATCAGCCCCAGCATTTT,CASSQYTGTHNQPQHF,TRBV14,-,TRBJ1-5,-
TGCGCCAGCAGCCGGGGACAGGAGGGAGAGACCCAGTACTTC,CASSRGQEGETQYF,TRBV5-1,TRBD1,TRBJ2-5,-
TGCGCCAGCAGCCCCGGGACAGGGCTCCCTCAGCCCCAGCATTTT,CASSPGTGLPQPQHF,TRBV5-1,TRBD1,TRBJ1-5,-
TGTGCCAGCAGCTTTGGGACAGGGACAAACATTCAGTACTTC,CASSFGTGTNIQYF,TRBV7-9,TRBD1,TRBJ2-4,-
TGTGCCAGCAGTTATGTTAGCGGGAGGGCCAGGGAGACCCAGTACTTC,CASSYVSGRARETQYF,TRBV27,TRBD2,TRBJ2-5,-
TGTGCCAGCAGCGTTGGGCCACAACCTCAAGAGACCCAGTACTTC,CASSVGPQPQETQYF,TRBV9,-,TRBJ2-5,-
TGTGCCACCAGCAGATCCAGGTTCAGGGGGCCCGATGAAAAACTGTTTTTT,CATSRSRFRGPDEKLFF,TRBV15,TRBD1,TRBJ1-4,-
TGTGCCAGCAGCCCTGTACGCGCGAACACCGGGGAGCTGTTTTTT,CASSPVRANTGELFF,TRBV7-2,-,TRBJ2-2,once
TGCACCAGCAGCCAAGATTTTCCAGGTGGCCAGCCCCAGCATTTT,CTSSQDFPGGQPQHF,TRBV1,-,TRBJ1-5,-
TGTGCCAGCAGCTCCAGACTAGCGGGGGCCCACAATGAGCAGTTCTTC,CASSSRLAGAHNEQFF,TRBV7-9,TRBD2,TRBJ2-1,-
TGCGCCAGCAGCCAAGATGGGGGGTTTAGGAATCAGCCCCAGCATTTT,CASSQDGGFRNQPQHF,TRBV4-1,-,TRBJ1-5,few
TGTGCCAGCAGCTCGTCCCTAATAAGCACAGATACGCAGTATTTT,CASSSSLISTDTQYF,TRBV11-2,-,TRBJ2-3,once
TGTGCCAGCAGCTTAGTGACCGGGACTAGCGGGAGTGCAGATACGCAGTATTTT,CASSLVTGTSGSADTQYF,TRBV7-2,TRBD2,TRBJ2-3,-
TGTGCCAGCAGTTCATCCACCACAGCCCTGAAAACTGAAGCTTTCTTT,CASSSSTTALKTEAFF,TRBV27,-,TRBJ1-1,once
TGCGCCAGCAGCTGGGGAGGCTCGACCAATGAGCAGTTCTTC,CASSWGGSTNEQFF,TRBV5-1,-,TRBJ2-1,-
TGTGCCAGCAGCTTAGGATACAGGGCCCCTCCGCACTACGAGCAGTACTTC,CASSLGYRAPPHYEQYF,TRBV7-2,-,TRBJ2-7,-
TGTGCCAGTAGTCGGTCCAGCCGCGGTCATAATTCACCCCTCCACTTT,CASSRSSRGHNSPLHF,TRBV19,-,TRBJ1-6,-
TGTGCCAGCAGCAAAGGGAAGGGGGCGTTTTCCAAAAACATTCAGTACTTC,CASSKGKGAFSKNIQYF,TRBV21-1,-,TRBJ2-4,-
TGTGCCAGCAGCTCAGCAGGGGCAGGGCCCCAGCATTTT,CASSSAGAGPQHF,TRBV7-9,-,TRBJ1-5,-
TGTGCCAGCAGTTACTCAGGTGGGGACAACGAGCAGTACTTC,CASSYSGGDNEQYF,TRBV6-6,-,TRBJ2-7,-
TGTGCCAGCAACACTATTTCCTACGAGCAGTACTTC,CASNTISYEQYF,TRBV6-1,-,TRBJ2-7,-
TGTGCCAGCAGTGAACTTATGACAGACTATGGCTACACCTTC,CASSELMTDYGYTF,TRBV6-1,-,TRBJ1-2,-
TGTGCCAGCAGTCTCTCAGACAGGGGGCTGTTCTACGAGCAGTACTTC,CASSLSDRGLFYEQYF,TRBV28,TRBD1,TRBJ2-7,-
TGTGCCAGCAGCTCGAGAAAGAACCGGGACTCCACTAACACCGGGGAGCTGTTTTTT,CASSSRKNRDSTNTGELFF,TRBV11-3,-,TRBJ2-2,-
TGCGCCAGCAGTGAAGGTCGACTAGCGAAAGAGACCCAGTACTTC,CASSEGRLAKETQYF,TRBV10-1,TRBD2,TRBJ2-5,-
TGCGCCAGCAGCCAAGAGATTCAGGGGTCCTACGAGCAGTACTTC,CASSQEIQGSYEQYF,TRBV4-1,-,TRBJ2-7,-
TGTGCCAGCAGTTACGGCCCATCCTACGAGCAGTACTTC,CASSYGPSYEQYF,TRBV6-5,-,TRBJ2-7,-
TGTGCCTGGAGTGTATATCGGAGGAACACTGAAGCTTTCTTT,CAWSVYRRNTEAFF,TRBV30,-,TRBJ1-1,-
TGTGCCAGTAGTCTCGGTGTCTCTGGGGCCAACGTCCTGACTTTC,CASSLGVSGANVLTF,TRBV19,-,TRBJ2-6,-
TGTGCCGGGAGGACGGACTACGAGCAGTACTTC,CAGRTDYEQYF,TRBV2,-,TRBJ2-7,-
TGTGCCAGCAGTTACAGTCTGGCGGCTCCCTACGAGCAGTACTTC,CASSYSLAAPYEQYF,TRBV6-5,-,TRBJ2-7,-
TGTGCCACCGGACAAGTTGGAAATCAGCCCCAGCATTTT,CATGQVGNQPQHF,TRBV6-1,-,TRBJ1-5,-
TGTGCCAGCAGCTTAAGGCAGGAAGAGCAGTACTTC,CASSLRQEEQYF,TRBV7-9,-,TRBJ2-7,-
TGTGCCAGCCTGCCAATGGGACAGGGCACAGATACGCAGTATTTT,CASLPMGQGTDTQYF,TRBV2,TRBD1,TRBJ2-3,-
TGTGCCAGTAGTCAGGACAGGGGAATTTGGAATGAGCAGTTCTTC,CASSQDRGIWNEQFF,TRBV19,TRBD1,TRBJ2-1,-
TGTGCCTGGAGTCTTGACGGGAATCAGCCCCAGCATTTT,CAWSLDGNQPQHF,TRBV30,-,TRBJ1-5,-
TGCGCCAGCGCCCCGCCTGGACTAGCGGGTGTCACAGATACGCAGTATTTT,CASAPPGLAGVTDTQYF,TRBV5-1,TRBD2,TRBJ2-3,-
TGCGCCAGCAGCTTGGAGGTCGGAGCGCTTTTGGAAAAACTGTTTTTT,CASSLEVGALLEKLFF,TRBV5-1,-,TRBJ1-4,-
TGTGCCAGCTCAAAGACTAGCGCCGCGGACAATGAGCAGTTCTTC,CASSKTSAADNEQFF,TRBV18,TRBD2,TRBJ2-1,-